This is a list of T cell receptor beta chains from one sample in a study of cytomegalovirus exposure and HLA in healthy donors. Libraries were prepared by immunoSEQ multiplex PCR; TCRdb keeps only in-frame clonotypes and omits some of them. The sample carries about 62,000 clones, 65% to 80% recorded once. The sequenced sample consisted of PBMCs. The receptors originated from a woman between 25 and 40 years old in good health and CMV-seronegative. The CDR3 runs from the conserved cysteine through the conserved F or W. A D gene is named only where the DNA matches it firmly. Some rows have no size entry. The others give once, few or many, or a class for an expanded clone.

DNA,CDR3,size,V,D,J
TGTGCCAGCAGTGAGTTTTCTGGGCGTCCGTACGAGCAGTACTTC,CASSEFSGRPYEQYF,-,TRBV6-1,-,TRBJ2-7
TGCGCCAGCAGCCCCCAGGGACAGGACCGAGCTTTCTTT,CASSPQGQDRAFF,few,TRBV5-1,TRBD1,TRBJ1-1
TGTGCCAGCAGCTCGACTAGCGGGGCCGGGACCGGGGAGCTGTTTTTT,CASSSTSGAGTGELFF,-,TRBV7-7,TRBD2,TRBJ2-2
TGTGCCAGCAGTGTTACTAGTACCGGGGAGCTGTTTTTT,CASSVTSTGELFF,-,TRBV6-1,-,TRBJ2-2
TGTGCCAGTAGTATAGTTCGGCTAGCGGCGAACACCGGGGAGCTGTTTTTT,CASSIVRLAANTGELFF,few,TRBV19,TRBD2,TRBJ2-2
TGTTCCAGCAGCCAACCTGGGAGGACGCAGTATTTT,CSSSQPGRTQYF,-,TRBV7-9,-,TRBJ2-3
TGCGCCAGCAGCCAAGGGACAGATGGCTACGAGCAGTACTTC,CASSQGTDGYEQYF,-,TRBV4-1,-,TRBJ2-7
TGTGCCAGCAGCTCTATACTAGCGGCGAACACCGGGGAGCTGTTTTTT,CASSSILAANTGELFF,-,TRBV13,TRBD2,TRBJ2-2
TGTGCCAGCAGACTGATGCTCTTGAACACTGAAGCTTTCTTT,CASRLMLLNTEAFF,-,TRBV28,-,TRBJ1-1
TGTGCCAGCTTTGGAAGTAGCGGGACTAGCTACGAGCAGTACTTC,CASFGSSGTSYEQYF,-,TRBV11-2,TRBD2,TRBJ2-7
TGTGCCAGCAGTACCAGGGGAATTACTGGCTACACCTTC,CASSTRGITGYTF,-,TRBV6-5,-,TRBJ1-2
TGTGCCAGCAGCCCCACGGGAGGGGGGGGCAACAATGAGCAGTTCTTC,CASSPTGGGGNNEQFF,-,TRBV7-3,TRBD2,TRBJ2-1
TGTGCCTGGAGGGGACAGGGGACTAACTATGGCTACACCTTC,CAWRGQGTNYGYTF,-,TRBV30,TRBD1,TRBJ1-2
TGTGCCAGTAGTGCGGCGAACACCGGGGAGCTGTTTTTT,CASSAANTGELFF,-,TRBV19,-,TRBJ2-2
TGCGCCAGCAGTGATTCGGCCGGGGGGAACACCGGGGAGCTGTTTTTT,CASSDSAGGNTGELFF,-,TRBV10-1,-,TRBJ2-2
TGTGCCAGCAGCAAGAGACTAGGGGACAATGAGCAGTTCTTC,CASSKRLGDNEQFF,-,TRBV11-3,-,TRBJ2-1
TGCAGCGTTGATACAGGGGGAACGAACACTGAAGCTTTCTTT,CSVDTGGTNTEAFF,-,TRBV29-1,TRBD1,TRBJ1-1
TGTGCCTGGAGTAGATCGGGGGGCACTGAAGCTTTCTTT,CAWSRSGGTEAFF,few,TRBV30,-,TRBJ1-1
TGTGCCAGCAGTTTGGAGACGTTGAATTCACCCCTCCACTTT,CASSLETLNSPLHF,-,TRBV28,-,TRBJ1-6
TGTGCCAGCAGTGAGAACAGTGGACTAGCGGCCTACAATGAGCAGTTCTTC,CASSENSGLAAYNEQFF,-,TRBV2,TRBD2,TRBJ2-1
TGCAGCGTTGACGCTAGCGGGAGAGGAGGCACAGATACGCAGTATTTT,CSVDASGRGGTDTQYF,-,TRBV29-1,TRBD2,TRBJ2-3
TGTGCCAGCCACCGGCGGGGCGATGAGCAGTTCTTC,CASHRRGDEQFF,once,TRBV6-1,-,TRBJ2-1
TGTGCCAGCAGACAGGGACGGACAACTAATGAAAAACTGTTTTTT,CASRQGRTTNEKLFF,-,TRBV28,-,TRBJ1-4
TGTGCCAGCAGCTCATTTATAGCGGGAGGGATCAATGAGCAGTTCTTC,CASSSFIAGGINEQFF,few,TRBV7-9,TRBD2,TRBJ2-1
TGTGCCAGCAGTTTTGAACTAGCGGGAGGCGAGCAGTACTTC,CASSFELAGGEQYF,-,TRBV28,TRBD2,TRBJ2-7
TGTGCCAGCAGTTACGGCCAGCGGAACACTGAAGCTTTCTTT,CASSYGQRNTEAFF,-,TRBV6-5,-,TRBJ1-1
TGTGCCAGCACCGTAGACTATGGCTACACCTTC,CASTVDYGYTF,-,TRBV7-9,-,TRBJ1-2
TGTGCCAGTAGTATAGCATCGGGCGGGGTCACTGAAGCTTTCTTT,CASSIASGGVTEAFF,few,TRBV19,-,TRBJ1-1
TGTGCCAGTAGGAGGATCCGGCAGGGAGGGAGGGACAATGAGCAGTTCTTC,CASRRIRQGGRDNEQFF,-,TRBV19,TRBD2,TRBJ2-1
TGTGCCAGCAGTGACCCTACAGGGAGGGATGAAGCTTTCTTT,CASSDPTGRDEAFF,-,TRBV6-4,-,TRBJ1-1
TGTGCCAGCAGTTTAGGACCCACAGGGAACACTGAAGCTTTCTTT,CASSLGPTGNTEAFF,-,TRBV7-3,-,TRBJ1-1
TGTGCCTGGAGTCCCCCTGAGTCTGGGCCTCGGCGAGGCTACACCTTC,CAWSPPESGPRRGYTF,-,TRBV30,-,TRBJ1-2
TGTGCCAGCAGCCAGGGAACAGGGAACTATGGCTACACCTTC,CASSQGTGNYGYTF,-,TRBV13,-,TRBJ1-2
TGTGCCAGCAGCGTAGCGAGTCGGAACACCGGGGAGCTGTTTTTT,CASSVASRNTGELFF,-,TRBV9,-,TRBJ2-2
TGTGCCAGCAGCTTAGGGCCCACCGGGGAGCTGTTTTTT,CASSLGPTGELFF,-,TRBV7-9,-,TRBJ2-2
TGTGCCAGTAGTGGGGGATTGGGACAGAATGAAAAACTGTTTTTT,CASSGGLGQNEKLFF,-,TRBV19,TRBD1,TRBJ1-4
TGTGCCAGCAGTCTAAAACCTCACACAGGGGGCACCTATGGCTACACCTTC,CASSLKPHTGGTYGYTF,-,TRBV27,TRBD1,TRBJ1-2
TGTGCCAGCAGCCAAACAGGGTCGGCTAATGAAAAACTGTTTTTT,CASSQTGSANEKLFF,-,TRBV5-5,-,TRBJ1-4
TGTGCCAGCAGCCCCCCAAACAGGGTAGGCGAGACCCAGTACTTC,CASSPPNRVGETQYF,-,TRBV7-9,-,TRBJ2-5
TGTGCCAGCAGTGAAGGGACAGGGAACACTGAAGCTTTCTTT,CASSEGTGNTEAFF,few,TRBV6-5,TRBD1,TRBJ1-1
TGTGCCAGCAGTGGGGGGCGGATGAGCACAGATACGCAGTATTTT,CASSGGRMSTDTQYF,-,TRBV25-1,-,TRBJ2-3
TGTGCCAGCAGCTCCCCCGCCGGGGTAGAGAGCTCTGGGGCCAACGTCCTGACTTTC,CASSSPAGVESSGANVLTF,-,TRBV28,-,TRBJ2-6
TGTGCCAGCAGTGACAGGTTCTTAGACTACGAGCAGTACTTC,CASSDRFLDYEQYF,-,TRBV2,-,TRBJ2-7
TGTGCCAGCAGCTTACTTACCGGGGGGGAGCTGTTTTTT,CASSLLTGGELFF,-,TRBV7-6,-,TRBJ2-2
TGTGCCAGCAGTTACTCGAAGGCGGTGGGGAGAAACATTCAGTACTTC,CASSYSKAVGRNIQYF,-,TRBV6-5,-,TRBJ2-4
TGTGCCTGGAGTGGGGGGACAGATAATTCACCCCTCCACTTT,CAWSGGTDNSPLHF,-,TRBV30,TRBD1,TRBJ1-6
TGTGCCAGCAGTTCCCCCACAAGCGGACCTCCCGAGGGGTACTTC,CASSSPTSGPPEGYF,few,TRBV28,-,TRBJ2-5
TGTGCCAGCAGCTGGTGGGGACTAGCCTACGAGCAGTACTTC,CASSWWGLAYEQYF,-,TRBV5-4,TRBD2,TRBJ2-7
TGTGCCAGCAGCTCAGTGACAGGGGTGAAGGGCGAGCAGTACTTC,CASSSVTGVKGEQYF,-,TRBV5-4,TRBD1,TRBJ2-7
TGTGCCAGCAGCTTCGGCCAGGGGGCGGCAGGAAACACCATATATTTT,CASSFGQGAAGNTIYF,-,TRBV7-9,TRBD1,TRBJ1-3
TGTGCCAGCTCACCACCCAGGGACACCGGGGAGCTGTTTTTT,CASSPPRDTGELFF,few,TRBV18,-,TRBJ2-2
TGTGCCAGCAGCCCAGGGGGGATATATAGCAATCAGCCCCAGCATTTT,CASSPGGIYSNQPQHF,few,TRBV7-2,TRBD1,TRBJ1-5
TGCGCCAGCAGCCAAGGTCCGTTCAATGAGCAGTTCTTC,CASSQGPFNEQFF,few,TRBV4-3,-,TRBJ2-1
TGCGCCAGCAGCACTGGGACAGGGGAGAATCAGCCCCAGCATTTT,CASSTGTGENQPQHF,-,TRBV5-1,TRBD1,TRBJ1-5
TGTGCCAGCAGTCTCGGACAGCTTAGCTCCTACGAGCAGTACTTC,CASSLGQLSSYEQYF,-,TRBV6-5,-,TRBJ2-7
TGTGCCAGCAGCACGAGGACAGGAGAAGAGACCCAGTACTTC,CASSTRTGEETQYF,-,TRBV7-9,TRBD1,TRBJ2-5
TGTGCCAGCACCCCCCCGACAGGGGGAAGCTACGAGCAGTACTTC,CASTPPTGGSYEQYF,-,TRBV6-5,TRBD1,TRBJ2-7
TGTGCCAGCAGTCTCCTCGCGGGAGCGGGTCAGCCCCAGCATTTT,CASSLLAGAGQPQHF,-,TRBV28,-,TRBJ1-5
TGCGCCAGCAGACGAACCGGACTAGCGGACTACAATGAGCAGTTCTTC,CASRRTGLADYNEQFF,-,TRBV4-1,TRBD2,TRBJ2-1
TGTGCCAGCAGCCGGACTAGCGGGAGCAGCGGGTATGAGCAGTTCTTC,CASSRTSGSSGYEQFF,-,TRBV7-3,TRBD2,TRBJ2-1